This TCR beta chain was obtained from a study of PD-1 blockade in classical Hodgkin lymphoma. The time point here: cycle 4 day 1 (C4D1), after 6 weeks of nivolumab. Every single patient, without exception, relapsed after autologous stem cell transplantation, and brentuximab vedotin exposure varied. Researchers used magnetic negative selection to pull out pure CD4+ T cells from thawed PBMCs. The study, taken as a whole, reports: Baseline diversity in complete responders resembled that of newly diagnosed patients.

Assay: immunoSEQ multiplex PCR; the TCRdb copy retains only in-frame clones and omits some. The sample carries 30,000 to 35,000 clones, about 88% recorded once. This clone was counted once. Its specificity is not known. The CDR3 length is 12 residues. Germline assignment: CDR1 MNHEY and CDR2 SVGAGI. V was pared by 6 bases and J by 7 bases, with 3 bases of the junction left unmatched. The J gene is TRBJ2-1, the V gene TRBV6-5; 7 bases fit TRBD1. This specimen was CD4+ T cells from blood, taken before the fourth cycle of nivolumab. This receptor was identified in a human donor with classical Hodgkin lymphoma. This chain's CDR3 is CASSLQGNEQFF. The CDR3, as DNA: TGTGCCAGCAGCTTACAGGGGAATGAGCAGTTCTTC.